The 9 T cell receptor beta chains in this list originate from one sample, sequenced in a study of blood T cell repertoires in COVID-19. The data were produced by immunoSEQ multiplex PCR, yet TCRdb's version contains in-frame clones alone and is incomplete. The repertoire holds about 120,000 clones, with around 74% as singletons. Source material: peripheral blood. The receptors shown here come from an older woman with acute or convalescent COVID-19.

This clone was detected a few times. J is TRBJ1-3 and V is TRBV30; tentative D call: TRBD1 (5 bases). Trimming cost V 8 bases and J 0 bases, with 26 bases left between them. Per the germline V gene, CDR1 is GTSNPN and CDR2 is SVGIG (reference sequence). The CDR3 runs to 18 residues. The CDR3 loop is CALFATVRSRNSGNTIYF. As DNA, the CDR3 is TGTGCCCTATTTGCGACAGTCCGTTCCCGGAACTCTGGAAACACCATATATTTT.

The CDR3 region has the DNA TGTGCCAGTACTTCTATCGGGGGGTCGTGGGATACGCAGTATTTT. This encodes CASTSIGGSWDTQYF. The chain carries TRBV19 and TRBJ2-3; 7 bases fit TRBD2. CDR3 length: 15 residues. Germline CDR1 reads LNHDA; CDR2 reads SQIVND (reference sequence). V shed 7 bases, J shed 6 bases, and the junction held 13 bases outside the gene matches.

The rearrangement uses TRBV28 and TRBJ1-5; unclear D gene. Germline CDR1 reads MDHEN; CDR2 reads SYDVKM. This CDR3 spans 16 amino acids. The ends were cut back, 2 bases at V and 2 bases at J, with 13 bases in the middle. CDR3 bases: TGTGCCAGCAGTTTAAATGGAGGGTGGGGCAATCAGCCCCAGCATTTT. It yields the protein CASSLNGGWGNQPQHF.

The V call is TRBV21-1, the J call TRBJ1-6; the listed D gene, TRBD1, was not tested against the DNA. TRBV21-1 is described as a pseudogene. This CDR3 spans 15 amino acids. The CDR3 sequence: CARKFRTGGNSPLHF. The CDR3 region has the DNA TGTGCCAGAAAATTTAGGACAGGGGGGAATTCACCCCTCCACTTT.

In its sample, this clone was seen a few times. The J gene is TRBJ2-7, the V gene TRBV28; a possible D gene is TRBD2 (7 bases). The CDR3 consists of 15 residues. Germline V gene data show CDR1 as MDHEN and CDR2 as SYDVKM. Trimming left V 3 bases short and J 3 bases short, with 15 bases between. This CDR3 reads CASSFWRGLYYEQYF. The CDR3 DNA is TGTGCCAGCAGTTTTTGGCGGGGGCTTTACTACGAGCAGTACTTC.

Only a few counts were recorded for this clone. The genes are TRBV6-2 or TRBV6-3 and TRBJ1-5; 12 bases agree with TRBD1. J lost 5 bases, V lost 1 base, and 9 bases had no gene match. This CDR3 has 18 residues. From germline, CDR1 is MNHEY and CDR2 SVGEGT. CDR3 protein: CASSYWDRGQSRHQPQHF. The CDR3 bases are TGTGCCAGCAGTTACTGGGACAGGGGGCAAAGCAGGCATCAGCCCCAGCATTTT.

The V gene is TRBV9, the J gene TRBJ2-2; 8 nucleotides match TRBD1. The CDR3 totals 16 residues. Germline V gene sequence: CDR1 SGDLS, CDR2 YYNGEE. Trimming cost V 3 bases and J 4 bases; bases outside gene matches: 8. CDR3 protein: CASSGASGGPTGELFF. The CDR3 coding sequence is TGTGCCAGCAGCGGGGCTTCAGGGGGCCCCACCGGGGAGCTGTTTTTT.

The rearrangement uses TRBV24-1 and TRBJ2-1; TRBD1 agrees at 7 bases. The CDR3 is 16 amino acids. J was trimmed by 8 bases and V by 0 bases; bases with no gene match: 9. Germline V gives CDR1 KGHDR, CDR2 SFDVKD. This CDR3 reads CATSDLLRQGVYEQFF. The CDR3 DNA follows: TGTGCCACCAGTGATTTGCTCCGGCAGGGGGTTTATGAGCAGTTCTTC.

The chain combines TRBV18 with TRBJ1-3; D unresolved. Germline CDR1 is KGHSH and CDR2 is LQKENI. The length of the CDR3 is 15 residues. Deletions cut 2 bases from V and 0 bases from J, with 8 bases between. The CDR3 region is CASSPGRSSGNTIYF. The CDR3 DNA follows: TGTGCCAGCTCACCAGGCAGGTCCTCTGGAAACACCATATATTTT.